Here is one TCR beta chain with its context. Its ends do not fully match the called genes, so a read error is possible. These data belong to a study of T cells in Graves' hyperthyroidism and ophthalmopathy. Amplified regions were TCR beta CDR3 sequences from RNA transcripts. Using the HTBI primer set, a first-round RT-PCR was run on the TCR CDR3. Via MiXCR, TCRdb re-called the multiplex PCR reads, giving one row per CDR3 protein. Among around 700,000 distinct CDR3 sequences listed, about a third were seen once. CDR1 and CDR2 (germline): ENHRY, SYGVKD. The CDR3 runs to 14 residues. This chain links TRBV10-3 with TRBJ1-1; D remains ambiguous. Sequenced sample: blood. The sequence came from a woman between 35 and 50 years old with Graves' hyperthyroidism. This CDR3 reads CAITEGNQNTEAFF. CDR3 bases: TGTGCCATCACTGAGGGCAACCAGAACACTGAAGCTTTCTTT.